This is a list of T cell receptor beta chains from one sample in a study of blood T cell repertoires in COVID-19. The table came from immunoSEQ multiplex PCR; TCRdb's copy has only in-frame clones and leaves some out. Among 85,000 to 95,000 clones listed, about 78% were seen once. The sample consisted of peripheral blood. These receptors all stem from a woman older than 75 with acute or convalescent COVID-19. The CDR3 runs from the conserved cysteine through the conserved F or W. The order of the fields is clone size, J gene, V gene, D gene, CDR3 protein, CDR3 DNA. The D gene is left open where the match is weak. Only part of the rows carry a size: once, few, many, or a class if the clone is expanded.

>few|TRBJ1-3|TRBV4-1|-
CASSQVGLLAGNTIYF
TGCGCCAGCAGCCAGGTGGGACTTCTCGCTGGAAACACCATATATTTT
>once|TRBJ2-3|TRBV30|TRBD2
CAWNKRAGGSGDTQYF
TGTGCCTGGAATAAAAGAGCGGGGGGTTCGGGAGATACGCAGTATTTT
>-|TRBJ2-7|TRBV11-2|-
CASSLEAGWVPYEQYF
TGTGCCAGCAGCTTAGAGGCAGGGTGGGTACCCTACGAGCAGTACTTC
>once|TRBJ2-7|TRBV7-2|-
CASSLSSGFSFQYF
TGTGCCAGCAGCTTATCGTCAGGGTTTTCCTTCCAGTACTTC
>-|TRBJ2-2|TRBV9|-
CASSPGGTGELFF
TGTGCCAGCAGCCCCGGGGGAACCGGGGAGCTGTTTTTT
>-|TRBJ1-6|TRBV6-5|TRBD1
CASRKRQGSNSPLHF
TGTGCCAGCAGGAAAAGACAGGGAAGTAATTCACCCCTCCACTTT
>once|TRBJ2-3|TRBV18|TRBD1
CASSPLGGQGASTQYF
TGTGCCAGCTCACCGCTGGGTGGACAGGGGGCTAGTACGCAGTATTTT
>-|TRBJ2-1|TRBV4-3|TRBD2
CASSRGTSGGYEQFF
TGCGCCAGCAGCCGAGGGACTAGCGGGGGGTATGAGCAGTTCTTC
>-|TRBJ2-2|TRBV4-3|-
CASSQELPSGELFF
TGCGCCAGCAGCCAAGAACTCCCTTCCGGGGAGCTGTTTTTT
>once|TRBJ1-3|TRBV4-3|-
CASSQAGLHSGNTIYF
TGCGCCAGCAGCCAAGCAGGGCTGCACTCTGGAAACACCATATATTTT
>-|TRBJ2-7|TRBV5-6|-
CASSAAGVEQYF
TGTGCCAGCAGCGCTGCCGGGGTCGAGCAGTACTTC
>-|TRBJ2-3|TRBV12-5|TRBD2
CASGFPRGGWSTDTQYF
TGTGCTAGTGGTTTCCCCCGGGGGGGGTGGAGCACAGATACGCAGTATTTT